The 21 T cell receptor beta chains below were found in one sample sequenced in a study of T cell responses to AZD1222 COVID-19 vaccine. Clones were sequenced by immunoSEQ multiplex PCR, and TCRdb holds only the in-frame ones, with some missing. The sample has 150,000 to 200,000 clones; less than 95% are singletons. The sequencing here drew on peripheral blood, taken on day 0 of AZD1222 vaccination. These receptors were obtained from an adult in good health.

This chain joins TRBV4-1 and TRBJ2-7, with TRBD1 as a possible D gene (6 bases). The length of the CDR3 is 15 residues. V lost 3 bases, J lost 3 bases, and 15 bases lay in between. The germline CDR1 and CDR2 sequences are MGHRA and YSYEKL. The CDR3, as DNA: TGCGCCAGCAGCCATGGAGGACAGTTCGGCTACGAGCAGTACTTC. Protein sequence: CASSHGGQFGYEQYF.

This rearrangement joins TRBV4-1 to TRBJ2-3, with D unresolved. This CDR3 region has 16 residues. Deletions cut 1 base from V and 2 bases from J, with 13 bases between. Germline CDR1 and CDR2: MGHRA and YSYEKL. The CDR3 DNA reads TGCGCCAGCAGCCAAGGGAACTCGCGGAACACAGATACGCAGTATTTT. Protein: CASSQGNSRNTDTQYF.

The chain combines TRBV11-2 with TRBJ2-3; 9 nucleotides align to TRBD2. There are 17 residues in the CDR3. Per germline, CDR1 SGHAT and CDR2 FQNNGV. V was clipped by 5 bases and J by 7 bases; unmatched bases: 16. The CDR3 loop reads CASSPWRRASGDYTQYF. CDR3 nucleotide sequence: TGTGCCAGCAGCCCTTGGCGTAGGGCTAGCGGGGACTATACGCAGTATTTT.

This clone has only one observation. The rearrangement uses TRBV9 and TRBJ2-1, with 12 positions matching TRBD2. V gave up 3 bases and J gave up 5 bases; unmatched junction bases: 3. Germline CDR1 is SGDLS and CDR2 is YYNGEE. This CDR3 spans 15 amino acids. CDR3 region: CASSGRLAGDNEQFF. CDR3 coding DNA: TGTGCCAGCAGCGGGCGACTAGCGGGAGACAATGAGCAGTTCTTC.

This chain joins TRBV4-1 and TRBJ2-2; D call uncertain. The CDR3 sequence is 16 residues long. Germline assignment: CDR1 MGHRA and CDR2 YSYEKL. V lost 1 base to trimming and J lost 2 bases, with 11 bases between them. The CDR3 sequence is CASSQGRWLNTGELFF. The CDR3 DNA follows: TGCGCCAGCAGCCAAGGACGCTGGTTAAACACCGGGGAGCTGTTTTTT.

The V and J genes are TRBV4-2 and TRBJ1-2; tentatively, D is TRBD1 (5 bases). Germline CDR1 reads LGHNA; CDR2 reads YNFKEQ. The V gene lost 1 base and the J gene lost 6 bases, with 12 bases spanning the gap. This CDR3 has 14 amino acids. The CDR3 reads CASSQVMGTDGYTF. CDR3 DNA sequence: TGTGCCAGCAGCCAAGTAATGGGGACGGATGGCTACACCTTC.

The CDR3 bases are TGTGCCATCAGTAGCGGGAGCGAGGTTGATGAGCAGTTCTTC. Translated: CAISSGSEVDEQFF. This sequence joins TRBV10-3 and TRBJ2-1; 8 nucleotides match TRBD2. The CDR3 has 14 amino acids. The germline gives CDR1 ENHRY, CDR2 SYGVKD. Trimming took 5 bases from V and 8 from J; bases not matched to a gene: 8.

The chain combines TRBV19 with TRBJ1-2; D may be TRBD1 (6 bases). The CDR3 sequence is 15 residues long. Germline V gives CDR1 LNHDA, CDR2 SQIVND (reference sequence). V gave up 5 bases and J gave up 2 bases, with 15 bases separating them. The CDR3 protein is CASSPRRGLNYGYTF. CDR3 bases: TGTGCCAGTAGTCCGCGCAGGGGACTAAACTATGGCTACACCTTC.

This chain joins TRBV4-1 and TRBJ2-3; TRBD1 matches at 7 bases. The CDR3 consists of 18 residues. Looked up from germline, CDR1 is MGHRA and CDR2 is YSYEKL. Losses at the gene ends were 1 base for V and 2 bases for J; bases not matched to a gene: 12. CDR3 protein: CASSQGRLGGRSTDTQYF. The CDR3 DNA follows: TGCGCCAGCAGCCAAGGCCGTCTAGGGGGCAGATCCACAGATACGCAGTATTTT.

The chain combines TRBV15 with TRBJ1-5, with 9 bases that match TRBD1. CDR3 length: 15 amino acids. With V trimmed by 8 bases and J by 4 bases, 9 bases remained unmatched. Germline V gene data show CDR1 as LNHNV and CDR2 as YYDKDF (reference sequence). The DNA for the CDR3 is TGTGCCACCTCCAGGACAGGGGAAAAGAATCAGCCCCAGCATTTT. Translation gives CATSRTGEKNQPQHF.

The chain recombines TRBV7-9 with TRBJ2-7, with D tentatively TRBD2 (5 bases). V was cut by 7 bases and J by 1 base, with 11 bases left in between. This CDR3 spans 13 amino acids. Germline V lookup: CDR1 SEHNR, CDR2 FQNEAQ (reference sequence). The CDR3 reads CASTLRGSYEQYF. The CDR3, as DNA: TGTGCCAGCACCCTTCGCGGGTCCTACGAGCAGTACTTC. Looking up the rest from reference TRBV7-9 and TRBJ2-7 gives the full variable domain: DTGVSQNPRHKITKRGQNVTFRCDPISEHNRLYWYRQTLGQGPEFLTYFQNEAQLEKSRLLSDRFSAERPKGSFSTLEIQRTEQGDSAMYLCASTLRGSYEQYFGPGTRLTVT.

The chain recombines TRBV19 with TRBJ2-1; 13 bases map to TRBD2. The CDR3 is made up of 19 amino acids. The V gene's germline CDR1 is LNHDA and CDR2 SQIVND (reference sequence). V lost 2 bases to trimming and J lost 6 bases; unmatched junction nucleotides: 13. CDR3 sequence reads: CASSITPGTSGALGNEQFF. CDR3 sequence (DNA): TGTGCCAGTAGTATAACTCCGGGGACTAGCGGGGCCCTCGGCAATGAGCAGTTCTTC.

This clone showed up just a few times. This chain joins TRBV30 and TRBJ2-7, with TRBD1 identical over 7 bases. The CDR3 has 12 amino acids. Germline V gene data show CDR1 as GTSNPN and CDR2 as SVGIG (reference sequence). Trimming cost V 7 bases and J 2 bases; bases outside gene matches: 5. CDR3 coding DNA: TGTGCCTTTTCGGACAGGACCTACGAGCAGTACTTC. Amino acids: CAFSDRTYEQYF.

This chain connects TRBV3-1 (or the pseudogene TRBV3-2) to TRBJ2-5; D could derive from TRBD1 or TRBD2 (5 bases each). Germline CDR1 LGHDT, CDR2 YNNKEL (reference sequence). Trimming stripped 5 bases from V and 3 bases from J, with 16 bases between. The CDR3 runs to 15 residues. CDR3 nucleotides: TGTGCCAGCAGCGCCCGTTCGGGGACCAAAGAGACCCAGTACTTC. Protein product: CASSARSGTKETQYF.

The chain employs TRBV6-5 and TRBJ2-7; D call uncertain. The CDR3 is made up of 11 amino acids. Germline values: CDR1 MNHEY, CDR2 SVGAGI. V was pared by 8 bases and J by 3 bases, with 8 bases between. CDR3 bases: TGTGCCAGCGGCCGCAACTACGAGCAGTACTTC. As protein: CASGRNYEQYF.

The genes are TRBV2 and TRBJ1-1; D remains ambiguous. Germline V lookup: CDR1 SNHLY, CDR2 FYNNEI. Between the trimmed V and J ends, which lost 6 bases and 1 base, there was a span of 12 bases. The CDR3 loop spans 14 amino acids. The CDR3 here is CASSIAQGNTEAFF. In nucleotides, the CDR3 is TGTGCCAGCAGCATCGCTCAAGGGAACACTGAAGCTTTCTTT.

The gene calls are TRBV19 and TRBJ1-2; the D is unclear. The CDR3 sequence is 13 residues long. Per the germline V gene, CDR1 is LNHDA and CDR2 is SQIVND (reference sequence). V lost 0 bases to trimming and J lost 12 bases, with 14 bases between them. The CDR3 sequence is CASSIDQLRLHTF. The CDR3 DNA reads as TGTGCCAGTAGTATAGATCAGTTACGCCTCCACACCTTC.

This clone showed up just once. The gene calls are TRBV12-2 and TRBJ1-2; the D call of TRBD1 is as the table states it, not checked on the DNA. TRBV12-2 is reported as a pseudogene. The CDR3 runs to 12 residues. CDR3 sequence reads: CASRFRVHGYTF. The CDR3 DNA reads TGTGCAAGTCGCTTCAGGGTCCATGGCTACACCTTC.

V and J are TRBV30 and TRBJ1-6; D unclear. V lost 0 bases and J 7 bases, leaving 16 bases between the germline ends. Germline lookup yields CDR1 GTSNPN and CDR2 SVGIG (reference sequence). The CDR3 has 16 amino acids. CDR3 nucleotide sequence: TGTGCCTGGAGTGTACGCGGGGATCTTCTCAATTCACCCCTCCACTTT. Its translation: CAWSVRGDLLNSPLHF.

The chain combines TRBV6-1 with TRBJ1-2; a possible D gene is TRBD1 (6 bases). Trimming took 0 bases from V and 8 from J, leaving 10 bases between them. Per germline, CDR1 MNHNS and CDR2 SASEGT. The CDR3 is 13 amino acids. The CDR3, as DNA: TGTGCCAGCAGTGAAGCTATAGGGGGAGGCTACACCTTC. Its protein product is CASSEAIGGGYTF.

CDR3 coding DNA: TGTGCCAGCTCACCGCAGGGGGCAAGGAGCACCGGGGAGCTGTTTTTT. It encodes CASSPQGARSTGELFF. The chain uses TRBV18 and TRBJ2-2, with TRBD1 matching over 8 bases. The V segment lost 3 bases and the J segment 4 bases; nucleotides outside the gene matches: 7. The CDR3 has 16 amino acids. Germline loops: CDR1 KGHSH, CDR2 LQKENI.